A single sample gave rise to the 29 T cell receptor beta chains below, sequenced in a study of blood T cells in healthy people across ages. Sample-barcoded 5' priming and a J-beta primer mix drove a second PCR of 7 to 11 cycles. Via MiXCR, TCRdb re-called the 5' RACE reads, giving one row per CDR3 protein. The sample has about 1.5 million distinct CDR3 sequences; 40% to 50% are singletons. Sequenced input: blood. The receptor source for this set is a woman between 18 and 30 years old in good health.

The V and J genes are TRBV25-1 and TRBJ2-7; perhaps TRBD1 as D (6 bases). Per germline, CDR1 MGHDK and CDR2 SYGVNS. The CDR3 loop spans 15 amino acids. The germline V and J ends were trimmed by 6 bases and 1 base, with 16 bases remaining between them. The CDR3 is CASSHRTQGSYEQYF. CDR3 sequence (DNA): TGTGCCAGCAGCCACCGGACCCAGGGGTCCTACGAGCAGTACTTC.

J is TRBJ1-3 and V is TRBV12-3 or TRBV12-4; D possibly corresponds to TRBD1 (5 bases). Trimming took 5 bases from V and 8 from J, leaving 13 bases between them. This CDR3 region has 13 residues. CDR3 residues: CASSASVGDTIYF. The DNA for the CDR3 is TGTGCCAGCAGTGCCAGTGTAGGGGACACCATATATTTT.

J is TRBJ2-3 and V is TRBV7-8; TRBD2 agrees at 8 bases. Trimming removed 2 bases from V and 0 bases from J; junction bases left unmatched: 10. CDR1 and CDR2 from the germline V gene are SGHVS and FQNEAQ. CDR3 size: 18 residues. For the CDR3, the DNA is TGTGCCAGCAGCTTACTAGCTAGCGGGTGGTCTAGCACAGATACGCAGTATTTT. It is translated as CASSLLASGWSSTDTQYF.

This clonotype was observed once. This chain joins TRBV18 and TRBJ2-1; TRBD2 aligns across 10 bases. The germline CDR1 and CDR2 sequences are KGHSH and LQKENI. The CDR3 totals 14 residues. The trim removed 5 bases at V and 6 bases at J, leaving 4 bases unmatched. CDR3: CASSTSGAANEQFF. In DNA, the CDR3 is TGTGCCAGCTCAACTAGCGGGGCAGCCAATGAGCAGTTCTTC.

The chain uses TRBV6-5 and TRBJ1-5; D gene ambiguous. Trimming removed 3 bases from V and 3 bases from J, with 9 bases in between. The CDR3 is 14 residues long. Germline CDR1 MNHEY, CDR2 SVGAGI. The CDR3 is CASSYRWDNQPQHF. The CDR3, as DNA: TGTGCCAGCAGTTATCGGTGGGACAATCAGCCCCAGCATTTT.

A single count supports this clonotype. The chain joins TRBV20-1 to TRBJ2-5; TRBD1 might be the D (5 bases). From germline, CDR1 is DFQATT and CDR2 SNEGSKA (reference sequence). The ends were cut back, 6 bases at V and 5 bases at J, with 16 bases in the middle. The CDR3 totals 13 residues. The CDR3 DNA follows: TGCAGTGCCTCCGGGCAGGGAATGGAGACCCAGTACTTC. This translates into CSASGQGMETQYF.

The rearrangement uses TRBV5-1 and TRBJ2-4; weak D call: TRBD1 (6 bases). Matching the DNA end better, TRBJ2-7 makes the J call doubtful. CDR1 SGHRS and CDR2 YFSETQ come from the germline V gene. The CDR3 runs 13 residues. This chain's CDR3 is CASSPDRNDEQYF. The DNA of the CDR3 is TGCGCCAGCAGCCCAGACAGGAACGACGAGCAGTACTTC.

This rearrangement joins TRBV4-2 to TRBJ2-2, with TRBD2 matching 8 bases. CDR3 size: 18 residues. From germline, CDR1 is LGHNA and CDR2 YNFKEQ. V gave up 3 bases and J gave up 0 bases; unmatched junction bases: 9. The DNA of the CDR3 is TGTGCCAGCAGCCAGGGACCAGCGGGGGTTTCGAACACCGGGGAGCTGTTTTTT. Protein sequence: CASSQGPAGVSNTGELFF.

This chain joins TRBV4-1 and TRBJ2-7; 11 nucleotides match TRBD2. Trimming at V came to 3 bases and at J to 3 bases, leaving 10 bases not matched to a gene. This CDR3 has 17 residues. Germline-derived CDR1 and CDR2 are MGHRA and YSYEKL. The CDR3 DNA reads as TGCGCCAGCAGCCAGGACATACCGGGACTAGCGGACTACGAGCAGTACTTC. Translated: CASSQDIPGLADYEQYF.

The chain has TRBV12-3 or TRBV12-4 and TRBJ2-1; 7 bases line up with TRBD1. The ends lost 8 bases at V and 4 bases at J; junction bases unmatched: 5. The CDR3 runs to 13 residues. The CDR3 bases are TGTGCCAGCGGAACGACAGGGTACAATGAGCAGTTCTTC. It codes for CASGTTGYNEQFF.

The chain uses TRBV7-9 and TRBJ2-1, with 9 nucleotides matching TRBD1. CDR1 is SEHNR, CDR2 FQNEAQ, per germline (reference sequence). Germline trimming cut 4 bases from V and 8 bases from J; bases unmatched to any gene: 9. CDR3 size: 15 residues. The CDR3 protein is CASSSPGTGMDEQFF. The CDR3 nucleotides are TGTGCCAGCAGCTCCCCCGGGACAGGGATGGATGAGCAGTTCTTC.

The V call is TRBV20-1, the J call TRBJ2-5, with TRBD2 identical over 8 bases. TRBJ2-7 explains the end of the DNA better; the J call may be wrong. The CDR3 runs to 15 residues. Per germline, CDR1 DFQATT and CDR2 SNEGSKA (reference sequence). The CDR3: CSARDPSGSGNEQYF. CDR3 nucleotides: TGCAGTGCTAGAGATCCAAGCGGGAGTGGGAACGAGCAGTACTTC.

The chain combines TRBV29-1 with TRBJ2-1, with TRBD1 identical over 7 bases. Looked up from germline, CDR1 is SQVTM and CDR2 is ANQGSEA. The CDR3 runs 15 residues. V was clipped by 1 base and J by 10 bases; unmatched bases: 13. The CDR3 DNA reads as TGCAGCGTTGAAGTTCGGACAGGAACCGTTGGGGAGCAGTTCTTC. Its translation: CSVEVRTGTVGEQFF.

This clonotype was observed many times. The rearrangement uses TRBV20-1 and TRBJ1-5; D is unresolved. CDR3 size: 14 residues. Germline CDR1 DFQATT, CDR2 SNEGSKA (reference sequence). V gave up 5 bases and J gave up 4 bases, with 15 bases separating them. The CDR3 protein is CSAPPREINQPQHF. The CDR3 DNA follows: TGCAGTGCTCCCCCCCGGGAGATTAATCAGCCCCAGCATTTT.

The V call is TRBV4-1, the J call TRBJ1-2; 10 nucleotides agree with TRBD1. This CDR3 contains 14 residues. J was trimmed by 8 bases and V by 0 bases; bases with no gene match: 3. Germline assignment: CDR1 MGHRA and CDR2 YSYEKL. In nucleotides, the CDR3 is TGCGCCAGCAGCCAAGAGGGACAGGGGTTGGGCTACACCTTC. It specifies CASSQEGQGLGYTF.

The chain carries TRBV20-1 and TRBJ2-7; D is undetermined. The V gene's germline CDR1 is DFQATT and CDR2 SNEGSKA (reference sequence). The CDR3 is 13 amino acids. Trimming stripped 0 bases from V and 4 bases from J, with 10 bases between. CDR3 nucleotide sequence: TGCAGTGCTAGAGATTTCCTGCAATACGAGCAGTACTTC. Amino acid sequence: CSARDFLQYEQYF.

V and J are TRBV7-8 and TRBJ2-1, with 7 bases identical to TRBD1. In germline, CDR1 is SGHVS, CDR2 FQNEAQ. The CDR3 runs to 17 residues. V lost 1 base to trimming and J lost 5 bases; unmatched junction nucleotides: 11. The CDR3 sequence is CASSLEGGGELDNEQFF. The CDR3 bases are TGTGCCAGCAGCTTAGAAGGGGGCGGCGAGTTGGACAATGAGCAGTTCTTC.

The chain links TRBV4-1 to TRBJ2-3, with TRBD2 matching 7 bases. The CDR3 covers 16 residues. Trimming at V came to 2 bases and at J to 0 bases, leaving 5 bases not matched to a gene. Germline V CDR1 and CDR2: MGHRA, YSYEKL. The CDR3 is CASSQIYGGSTDTQYF. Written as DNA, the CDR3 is TGCGCCAGCAGCCAAATATACGGGGGGAGCACAGATACGCAGTATTTT.

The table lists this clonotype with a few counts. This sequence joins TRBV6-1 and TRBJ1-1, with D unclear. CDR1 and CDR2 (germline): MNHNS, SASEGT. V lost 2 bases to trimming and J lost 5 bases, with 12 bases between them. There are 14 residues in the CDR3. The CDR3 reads CASSEYTERTEAFF. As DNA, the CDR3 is TGTGCCAGCAGTGAATACACTGAGAGGACTGAAGCTTTCTTT.

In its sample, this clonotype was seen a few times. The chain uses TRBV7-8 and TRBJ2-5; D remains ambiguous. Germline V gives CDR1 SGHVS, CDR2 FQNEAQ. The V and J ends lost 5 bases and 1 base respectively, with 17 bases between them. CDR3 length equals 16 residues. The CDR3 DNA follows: TGTGCCAGCAGCCCCTTTAGTAACCGCATCCAAGAGACCCAGTACTTC. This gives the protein CASSPFSNRIQETQYF.

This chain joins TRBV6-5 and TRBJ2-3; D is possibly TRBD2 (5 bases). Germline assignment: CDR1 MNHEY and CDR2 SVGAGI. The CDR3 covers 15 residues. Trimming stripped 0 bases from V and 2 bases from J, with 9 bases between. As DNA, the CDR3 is TGTGCCAGCAGTTACTCGTGGGAGATCACAGATACGCAGTATTTT. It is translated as CASSYSWEITDTQYF.

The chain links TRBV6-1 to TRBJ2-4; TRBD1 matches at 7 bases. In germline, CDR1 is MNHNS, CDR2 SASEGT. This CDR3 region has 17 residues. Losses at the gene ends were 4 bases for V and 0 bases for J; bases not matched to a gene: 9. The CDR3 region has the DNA TGTGCCAGCAGTGGATCCGGGACAGACCTAGCCAAAAACATTCAGTACTTC. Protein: CASSGSGTDLAKNIQYF.

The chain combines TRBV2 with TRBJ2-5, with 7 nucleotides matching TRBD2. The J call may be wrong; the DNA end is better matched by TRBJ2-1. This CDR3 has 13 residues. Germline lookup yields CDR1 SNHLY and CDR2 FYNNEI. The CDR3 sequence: CASQAGLQETQFF. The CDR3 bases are TGTGCCAGCCAAGCGGGATTGCAAGAGACCCAGTTCTTC.

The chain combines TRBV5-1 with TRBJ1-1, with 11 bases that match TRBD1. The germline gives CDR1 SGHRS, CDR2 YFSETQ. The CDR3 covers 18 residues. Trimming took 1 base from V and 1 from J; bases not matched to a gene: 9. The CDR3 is CASSLRGQGGEKNTEAFF. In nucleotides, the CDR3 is TGCGCCAGCAGCTTGAGGGGACAGGGGGGGGAAAAGAACACTGAAGCTTTCTTT.

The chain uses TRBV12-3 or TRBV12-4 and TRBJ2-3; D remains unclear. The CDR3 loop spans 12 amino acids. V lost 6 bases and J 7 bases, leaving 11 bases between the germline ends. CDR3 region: CASSPDWNTQYF. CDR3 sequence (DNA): TGTGCCAGCAGCCCAGACTGGAATACGCAGTATTTT.

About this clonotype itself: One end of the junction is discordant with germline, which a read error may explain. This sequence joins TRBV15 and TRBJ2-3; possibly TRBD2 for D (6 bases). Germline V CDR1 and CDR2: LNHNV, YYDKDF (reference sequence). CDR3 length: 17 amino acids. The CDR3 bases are TGTGGCACCAGCATGAGCCCGGAGGGTAGCAGCACAGATACGCAGTATTTT. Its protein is CGTSMSPEGSSTDTQYF.

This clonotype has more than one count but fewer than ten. CDR3 loop: CASSLGSVPTYEQYF. CDR3 in DNA: TGTGCCAGCAGTTTGGGTAGCGTGCCAACCTACGAGCAGTACTTC. This sequence joins TRBV12-3 or TRBV12-4 and TRBJ2-7; tentative D call: TRBD2 (5 bases). The CDR3 contains 15 residues. V was cut by 3 bases and J by 2 bases, with 14 bases left in between.

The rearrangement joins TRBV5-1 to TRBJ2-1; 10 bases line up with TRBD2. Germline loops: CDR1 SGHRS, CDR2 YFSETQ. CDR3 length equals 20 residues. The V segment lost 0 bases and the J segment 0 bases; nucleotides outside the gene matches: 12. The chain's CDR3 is CASSLAGLASGGSSYNEQFF. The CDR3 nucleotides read TGCGCCAGCAGCTTGGCCGGTCTCGCTAGCGGGGGAAGCTCCTACAATGAGCAGTTCTTC.

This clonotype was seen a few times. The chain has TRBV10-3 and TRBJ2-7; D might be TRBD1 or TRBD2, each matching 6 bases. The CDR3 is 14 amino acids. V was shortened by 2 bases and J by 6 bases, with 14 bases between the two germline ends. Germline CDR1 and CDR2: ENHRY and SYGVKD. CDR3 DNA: TGTGCCATCAGTGAGGGGGGGCGCCTTCTCGAGCAGTACTTC. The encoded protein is CAISEGGRLLEQYF.